This T cell receptor (beta chain) emerged from a study of Graves' ophthalmopathy and Graves' hyperthyroidism. Looking at the study overall: Pretreatment peripheral blood was obtained at initial diagnosis.

The authors amplified TCR beta CDR3 regions, and they did so from RNA transcripts for repertoire sequencing. First-round RT-PCR used HTBI primers; second-round multiplex PCR followed. TCRdb reprocessed the multiplex PCR reads via MiXCR and lists one record per CDR3 protein. This sample carries around 600,000 distinct CDR3 sequences, about 38% of them seen once, and the ten largest clones take more than 3%. This clonotype came up many times. CDR1 is SGHTA, CDR2 FQGNSA, per germline. V lost 6 bases to trimming and J lost 4 bases; unmatched junction nucleotides: 4. The length of the CDR3 is 13 residues. Moderate-to-severe activity, CAS ≥3, NOSPECS ≥4 and duration under 3 months were recorded for donors with ophthalmopathy. Exclusion applied to patients with other autoimmune diseases, uncontrolled infections, pregnancy or lactation.

The chain carries TRBV7-2 and TRBJ1-1, with 8 bases fitting TRBD1. Sequencing used peripheral blood. The receptor was derived from an adult man with Graves' ophthalmopathy. The CDR3 reads CASRNTGGTEAFF. CDR3 coding DNA: TGTGCCAGCAGAAACACAGGGGGCACTGAAGCTTTCTTT. Together with reference TRBV7-2 and TRBJ1-1, the CDR3 gives the full variable domain: GAGVSQSPSNKVTEKGKDVELRCDPISGHTALYWYRQSLGQGLEFLIYFQGNSAPDKSGLPSDRFSAERTGGSVSTLTIQRTQQEDSAVYLCASRNTGGTEAFFGQGTRLTVV.